The 27 T cell receptor beta chains presented below share a single source sample, sequenced in a study of blood T cells in healthy people across ages. It was with a sample-barcoded 5' primer and a J-beta primer mix that a second PCR of about 7 to 12 cycles was run. MiXCR, run by TCRdb on the 5' RACE reads, gives a single entry per CDR3 protein. The sample carries hundreds of thousands of distinct CDR3 sequences, roughly 43% recorded once. The sequenced sample was blood. These receptor sequences come from a man older than 75 in good health.

This chain links TRBV10-3 with TRBJ2-2; possible D gene TRBD1, 5 bases. V dropped 6 bases and J dropped 7 bases, with 15 bases sitting between them. From germline, CDR1 is ENHRY and CDR2 SYGVKD. CDR3 length: 14 residues. The CDR3 protein is CAIRPRQGGGELFF. As DNA, the CDR3 is TGTGCCATCAGACCGAGGCAGGGCGGCGGGGAGCTGTTTTTT.

The gene calls are TRBV9 and TRBJ2-1; TRBD1 matches at 7 bases. The trim removed 4 bases at V and 2 bases at J, leaving 9 bases unmatched. Germline CDR1 is SGDLS and CDR2 is YYNGEE. The CDR3 has 16 residues. In DNA form, the CDR3 reads TGTGCCAGCAGCTCCACCGGGACAGCGGCCTACAATGAGCAGTTCTTC. Its translation is CASSSTGTAAYNEQFF. Based on the CDR3 plus reference TRBV9 and TRBJ2-1, the full variable domain is DSGVTQTPKHLITATGQRVTLRCSPRSGDLSVYWYQQSLDQGLQFLIQYYNGEERAKGNILERFSAQQFPDLHSELNLSSLELGDSALYFCASSSTGTAAYNEQFFGPGTRLTVL.

The table lists this clonotype with a few counts. The chain carries TRBV5-1 and TRBJ2-7; 10 bases are shared with TRBD1. This CDR3 comprises 17 residues. The ends lost 1 base at V and 5 bases at J; junction bases unmatched: 12. Germline V gives CDR1 SGHRS, CDR2 YFSETQ. The CDR3 sequence is CASSLSSPGQGSNEQYF. The CDR3 DNA sequence: TGCGCCAGCAGCTTGTCCTCTCCGGGACAGGGGAGCAACGAGCAGTACTTC.

The chain recombines TRBV27 with TRBJ1-2, with D tentatively TRBD1 (5 bases). Between the trimmed V and J ends, which lost 2 bases and 5 bases, there was a span of 9 bases. The CDR3 has 13 residues. Germline assignment: CDR1 MNHEY and CDR2 SMNVEV (reference sequence). CDR3 region: CASSLQGLYGYTF. As DNA, the CDR3 is TGTGCCAGCAGTTTACAGGGATTGTATGGCTACACCTTC.

The chain combines TRBV3-1 with TRBJ1-5; D not certain. Between the trimmed V and J ends, which lost 1 base and 4 bases, there was a span of 11 bases. Per germline, CDR1 LGHDT and CDR2 YNNKEL (reference sequence). The CDR3 has 15 residues. CDR3 DNA: TGTGCCAGCAGCCAAGGAAGGTCCGGTAATCAGCCCCAGCATTTT. Translating gives CASSQGRSGNQPQHF.

A remark on this clonotype: Germline is not matched at one junction end, which may reflect a read error. This chain connects TRBV11-2 to TRBJ2-1, with 9 bases matching TRBD1. This CDR3 is 15 amino acids long. The germline V gene has CDR1 SGHAT and CDR2 FQNNGV. The CDR3 loop is CARSPGTGPYNEQFF. CDR3 bases: TGTGCCCGCAGCCCCGGGACAGGGCCCTACAATGAGCAGTTCTTC.

This clonotype was detected a few times. The chain has TRBV29-1 and TRBJ2-3; TRBD1 matches at 7 bases. There are 15 residues in the CDR3. Germline V gene data show CDR1 as SQVTM and CDR2 as ANQGSEA. With 0 bases clipped from V and 0 bases from J, the junction kept 3 bases outside the gene matches. DNA for the CDR3: TGCAGCGTTGAAGATCCGGGACAGAGCACAGATACGCAGTATTTT. It specifies CSVEDPGQSTDTQYF.

This chain joins TRBV6-5 and TRBJ2-7; TRBD2 matches 7 bases. Losses at the gene ends were 4 bases for V and 1 base for J; bases not matched to a gene: 7. The length of the CDR3 is 15 residues. The germline V gene has CDR1 MNHEY and CDR2 SVGAGI. CDR3 DNA sequence: TGTGCCAGCAGTTCCGATGCGGGGGTGTCCTACGAGCAGTACTTC. The encoded protein is CASSSDAGVSYEQYF.

This clonotype was observed a single time. V is TRBV10-3 and J is TRBJ2-5; perhaps TRBD2 as D (6 bases). V was cut by 2 bases and J by 5 bases, with 9 bases left in between. This CDR3 spans 13 amino acids. From germline, CDR1 is ENHRY and CDR2 SYGVKD. CDR3: CAISEGGGETQYF. CDR3 DNA: TGTGCCATCAGTGAGGGGGGAGGCGAGACCCAGTACTTC.

This clonotype came up a few times. The V and J genes are TRBV5-1 and TRBJ2-6; weak D call: TRBD1 (6 bases). Deletions cut 4 bases from V and 0 bases from J, with 14 bases between. The CDR3 has 17 amino acids. Looked up from germline, CDR1 is SGHRS and CDR2 is YFSETQ. CDR3 in DNA: TGCGCCAGCAGCCCCACGGACAGTAGCTCTGGGGCCAACGTCCTGACTTTC. Its protein is CASSPTDSSSGANVLTF. Full variable domain (outside the CDR3, taken from reference TRBV5-1 and TRBJ2-6): KAGVTQTPRYLIKTRGQQVTLSCSPISGHRSVSWYQQTPGQGLQFLFEYFSETQRNKGNFPGRFSGRQFSNSRSEMNVSTLELGDSALYLCASSPTDSSSGANVLTFGAGSRLTVL.

This clonotype showed up just a few times. CDR3 region: CASSTYRASTDTQYF. CDR3 DNA sequence: TGTGCCAGCAGTACCTACAGGGCCAGCACAGATACGCAGTATTTT. This chain joins TRBV3-1 and TRBJ2-3, with TRBD1 as a possible D gene (6 bases). The CDR3 loop spans 15 amino acids. Trimming removed 6 bases at V and 0 bases at J, with 13 bases between. Germline V gives CDR1 LGHDT, CDR2 YNNKEL (reference sequence).

The chain uses TRBV7-2 and TRBJ2-4; possibly TRBD1 for D (5 bases). Trimming pared 6 bases from V and 6 bases from J, leaving 15 bases between. The CDR3 length is 14 residues. The V gene's germline CDR1 is SGHTA and CDR2 FQGNSA. CDR3 region: CASRHQGPRNIQYF. Here the CDR3 DNA reads TGTGCCAGCAGGCACCAGGGTCCCCGAAACATTCAGTACTTC.

CDR3 DNA sequence: TGTGCCAGCAGCCAAGGCCCTAGCGGGGCTAGCTTGAACATTCAGTACTTC. Its protein is CASSQGPSGASLNIQYF. The V and J genes are TRBV4-2 and TRBJ2-4; 9 nucleotides agree with TRBD2. CDR3 length: 17 amino acids. CDR1 and CDR2 from the germline V gene are LGHNA and YNFKEQ. J lost 7 bases, V lost 1 base, and 11 bases had no gene match.

The V gene is TRBV30, the J gene TRBJ1-5, with a tentative D call TRBD1 (5 bases). With 0 bases removed from V and 12 bases from J, the gap between germline ends came to 15 bases. The CDR3 spans 13 residues. Germline CDR1 is GTSNPN and CDR2 is SVGIG (reference sequence). CDR3 coding DNA: TGTGCCTGGAGTGTCGACAGCCGGAGCAACCAGCATTTT. Amino acid sequence: CAWSVDSRSNQHF.

CDR3 coding DNA: TGTGCCTGGAATCAGGACAGAAGCGAGCAGTTCTTC. The encoded protein is CAWNQDRSEQFF. V is TRBV30 and J is TRBJ2-1; tentative D call: TRBD1 (6 bases). CDR1 is GTSNPN, CDR2 SVGIG, per germline (reference sequence). The CDR3 runs 12 residues. Trimming cost V 4 bases and J 10 bases, with 14 bases left between them.

The chain links TRBV5-4 to TRBJ2-7, with 7 bases that match TRBD1. CDR3 length: 14 amino acids. CDR1 is SGHNT and CDR2 is YYREEE in the germline V gene (reference sequence). J gave up 1 base and V 4 bases, and 5 bases lay outside the gene matches. For the CDR3, the DNA is TGTGCCAGCAGCAACAAGGGACAGTCCTACGAGCAGTACTTC. This gives the protein CASSNKGQSYEQYF.

This clonotype occurred many times. This rearrangement joins TRBV12-3 or TRBV12-4 to TRBJ2-3; 7 bases fit TRBD2. J was trimmed by 0 bases and V by 4 bases; bases with no gene match: 4. This CDR3 comprises 15 residues. DNA of the CDR3: TGTGCCAGCAGTTATAGCGGGCTTAGCACAGATACGCAGTATTTT. It yields the protein CASSYSGLSTDTQYF.

This clonotype was recorded at least ten times. CDR3 DNA: TGTGCCTGGGACTCCCCAGGTATGGGAGAGACCCAGTACTTC. It encodes CAWDSPGMGETQYF. The gene calls are TRBV30 and TRBJ2-5; D call uncertain. The CDR3 spans 14 residues. CDR1 and CDR2 from the germline V gene are GTSNPN and SVGIG (reference sequence). V lost 5 bases to trimming and J lost 4 bases, with 17 bases between them.

This chain uses TRBV28 with TRBJ2-1; 10 bases align to TRBD2. CDR1 is MDHEN, CDR2 SYDVKM, per germline. The CDR3 is 17 residues long. The V gene end was trimmed by 6 bases and the J gene end by 2 bases; junction bases not matched to a gene: 10. The CDR3 nucleotides read TGTGCCAGCAGCCAACCAGGACTAGCGGCCGCCTACAATGAGCAGTTCTTC. This gives the protein CASSQPGLAAAYNEQFF.

The chain carries TRBV12-3 or TRBV12-4 and TRBJ1-4; D gene unclear. The CDR3 runs 15 residues. Trimming left V 5 bases short and J 8 bases short, with 18 bases between. CDR3 loop: CASSPWRTPGEKLFF. CDR3 DNA sequence: TGTGCCAGCAGTCCCTGGAGGACTCCCGGGGAAAAACTGTTTTTT.

A remark on this clonotype: This may come from a read error, since a much larger clone is one base off. The chain links TRBV29-1 to TRBJ2-5, with 10 bases aligning to TRBD2. The trim removed 3 bases at V and 11 bases at J, leaving 12 bases unmatched. Germline V gene data show CDR1 as SQVTM and CDR2 as ANQGSEA. The CDR3 has 14 amino acids. The CDR3 here is CSVEPGLATNEQYF. CDR3 nucleotide sequence: TGCAGCGTTGAGCCGGGACTAGCGACAAATGAGCAGTACTTC.

This clonotype has just a few counts. V gene TRBV4-3 combines with J gene TRBJ2-3; 9 bases line up with TRBD1. V lost 0 bases and J lost 0; bases outside the gene matches: 10. This CDR3 contains 19 residues. The germline V gene has CDR1 LGHNA and CDR2 YSLEER. CDR3 amino acids: CASSQDLLTGGISTDTQYF. Here the CDR3 DNA reads TGCGCCAGCAGCCAAGATCTTTTAACAGGGGGCATCAGCACAGATACGCAGTATTTT.

The chain recombines TRBV6-2 or TRBV6-3 with TRBJ2-3; D not resolved. V was pared by 6 bases and J by 2 bases, with 9 bases between. The CDR3 has 13 residues. Germline CDR1 and CDR2: MNHEY and SVGEGT. The CDR3 DNA reads TGTGCCAGCAGACAGAGTAACACAGATACGCAGTATTTT. This sequence encodes CASRQSNTDTQYF.

This clonotype was observed a few times. A much larger clonotype is one base distant, so this may be a read error. V gene TRBV29-1 combines with J gene TRBJ2-1, with TRBD1 matching 9 bases. V gave up 7 bases and J gave up 10 bases; unmatched junction bases: 5. From germline, CDR1 is SQVTM and CDR2 ANQGSEA. This CDR3 has 11 residues. CDR3 loop: CSGDRANEQFF. The CDR3 region has the DNA TGCAGCGGGGACAGGGCGAACGAGCAGTTCTTC.

This chain connects TRBV6-1 to TRBJ2-5; possibly TRBD1 for D (5 bases). Per the germline V gene, CDR1 is MNHNS and CDR2 is SASEGT. CDR3 length: 15 amino acids. V lost 5 bases and J lost 1, with 14 bases in between. The CDR3 region is CASSTGISAQETQYF. CDR3 DNA sequence: TGTGCCAGCAGTACAGGTATTTCAGCCCAAGAGACCCAGTACTTC.

This clonotype showed up just once. The chain carries TRBV5-4 and TRBJ1-1, with D unclear. The CDR3 totals 16 residues. Trimming took 2 bases from V and 4 from J, leaving 18 bases between them. Germline values: CDR1 SGHNT, CDR2 YYREEE (reference sequence). Here the CDR3 reads CASSLGRGTLSTEAFF. In DNA, the CDR3 is TGTGCCAGCAGCTTAGGACGGGGAACGCTGAGCACTGAAGCTTTCTTT.

A word on this clonotype: The junction departs from the called germline gene at one end, perhaps through a read error. The rearrangement uses TRBV4-2 and TRBJ1-6, with TRBD1 matching over 7 bases. The germline gives CDR1 LGHNA, CDR2 YNFKEQ. The CDR3 sequence is 16 residues long. This chain's CDR3 is CTSSQEGQARNSPLHF. CDR3 DNA sequence: TGTACCAGCAGCCAAGAAGGACAGGCTCGCAATTCACCCCTCCACTTT.